This paragraph covers one T cell receptor beta chain sequence. The treatment denotes: roughly 20 received Ad26.COV2.S at low or high dose, single or two shots; several received placebo; per-sample allocation not given. All samples were drawn on day 63, counting from the first vaccine or placebo injection. Generated by immunoSEQ multiplex PCR, the TCRdb table keeps only in-frame clones and is missing some. Among some 480,000 clones listed, roughly 89% were seen once. These data belong to a study of Ad26.COV2.S vaccination and SARS-CoV-2 variants. Germline CDR1 reads GTSNPN; CDR2 reads SVGIG (reference sequence). The CDR3 contains 13 residues. Trimming stripped 2 bases from V and 2 bases from J, with 10 bases between.

The rearrangement joins TRBV30 to TRBJ2-7; D is unclear. This sequence was found in a person between 18 and 60 years old who received the Ad26.COV2.S COVID-19 vaccine or a placebo. This material consisted of peripheral blood, taken in a trial of Ad26.COV2.S vaccine versus placebo. Here the CDR3 reads CAWSNTDAYEQYF. The CDR3 DNA sequence: TGTGCCTGGAGTAACACGGACGCCTACGAGCAGTACTTC. The variable domain in full, with the rest retrieved from reference TRBV30 and TRBJ2-7, is SQTIHQWPATLVQPVGSPLSLECTVEGTSNPNLYWYRQAAGRGLQLLFYSVGIGQISSEVPQNLSASRPQDRQFILSSKKLLLSDSGFYLCAWSNTDAYEQYFGPGTRLTVT.